The 6 T cell receptor beta chains below were found in one sample sequenced in a study of shared clonotypes between healthy human individuals (dated by TCRdb to about 2020). Libraries were built with the immunoSEQ multiplex PCR assay. TCRdb provides this immuneACCESS table in a form limited to in-frame rearrangements. Some clones are lacking; in checked studies, under half of them reflect an unresolved V gene, and why the rest are absent is not known. Within this sample are about 2 million clones, with just under 95% of them counted one time only. Less than 1.5% of the sample goes to the ten largest clones. For the CD8 naive samples, CD45RO-negative cells were positively selected for CCR7, yielding a CD45RA+CCR7+ population from which TemRA cells were excluded. The sequencing sample was made of naive CD8+ T cells sorted from blood. The cell subset or site tag for this specimen amounts to: CD45RA+CCR7+. All receptors derive from a man aged 18 to 29 in good health.

The chain employs TRBV7-6 and TRBJ2-7, with 9 positions matching TRBD1. The germline gives CDR1 SGHVS, CDR2 FNYEAQ. CDR3 length: 15 amino acids. The V and J ends lost 2 bases and 1 base, in that order; junction bases with no gene match: 3. CDR3 in DNA: TGTGCCAGCAGCTTATCGGGACAGGGATCCTACGAGCAGTACTTC. This translates into CASSLSGQGSYEQYF.

The chain employs TRBV13 and TRBJ2-2, with 7 positions matching TRBD1. Germline V gene sequence: CDR1 PRHDT, CDR2 FYEKMQ (reference sequence). This CDR3 region has 15 residues. The V and J ends lost 1 base and 3 bases, in that order; junction bases with no gene match: 2. CDR3 nucleotides: TGTGCCAGCAGCTTAGAGGGGACAGACACCGGGGAGCTGTTTTTT. Translated, it gives CASSLEGTDTGELFF.

The chain recombines TRBV5-6 with TRBJ2-5; 7 nucleotides match TRBD2. V gave up 4 bases and J gave up 9 bases; unmatched junction bases: 12. Germline V gene data show CDR1 as SGHDT and CDR2 as YYEEEE. The CDR3 has 14 amino acids. CDR3 DNA: TGTGCCAGCAGCACCGGACTCTACGGGGGGTCCCAGTACTTC. This codes for CASSTGLYGGSQYF.

V gene TRBV19 combines with J gene TRBJ1-1; 8 nucleotides agree with TRBD1. This CDR3 is built from 14 residues. CDR1 LNHDA and CDR2 SQIVND come from the germline V gene (reference sequence). V shed 5 bases and J 4 bases; nucleotides not matched to a gene: 6. The CDR3 nucleotides are TGTGCCAGTAGTCCTCGACAGGGGCCCACTGAAGCTTTCTTT. Its translation: CASSPRQGPTEAFF.

The CDR3 reads CASSLTVREGGDTQYF. The DNA for the CDR3 is TGTGCCAGCAGTCTAACCGTGAGGGAGGGAGGAGATACGCAGTATTTT. V is TRBV11-3 and J is TRBJ2-3; 7 bases fit TRBD2. The germline V gene has CDR1 SGHNT and CDR2 YENEEA. V trimming: 6 bases; J trimming: 5 bases; junction bases outside the gene matches: 14. The CDR3 spans 16 residues.

The DNA for the CDR3 is TGCGCCAGCAGCCAAGGGACTAGCGGGAGGAGCGCCTACAATGAGCAGTTCTTC. Translating it yields CASSQGTSGRSAYNEQFF. The V gene is TRBV4-3, the J gene TRBJ2-1; the match to TRBD2 covers 14 bases. The CDR3 has 18 residues. V shed 1 base and J 2 bases; nucleotides not matched to a gene: 4. The V gene's germline CDR1 is LGHNA and CDR2 YSLEER.